The 20 T cell receptor beta chains reported below all come from one sample, sequenced in a study of blood T cell repertoires in COVID-19 (dated by TCRdb to about 2020). The library was generated by the immunoSEQ multiplex PCR assay. As stored in TCRdb, this immuneACCESS dataset retains in-frame rearrangements with V and J assigned. A fraction of the clones does not appear; measured against another copy, unresolved V genes explain less than half of the discrepancy, and the remainder lacks a known reason. This sample holds tens of thousands of clones; less than 90% were observed only once. The top ten clonotypes cover around a sixth of the sample. The sample was peripheral blood. These receptors were taken from a human donor with active COVID-19. The donor label of this sample is uncertain.

The chain links TRBV19 to TRBJ1-1, with TRBD1 matching over 8 bases. CDR1 is LNHDA and CDR2 is SQIVND in the germline V gene (reference sequence). With V trimmed by 7 bases and J by 2 bases, 9 bases remained unmatched. The length of the CDR3 is 15 residues. The CDR3 coding sequence is TGTGCCAGTACCGACAGGGGAAATTCAAACACTGAAGCTTTCTTT. It specifies CASTDRGNSNTEAFF.

The J gene is TRBJ2-7, the V gene TRBV10-3; TRBD2 matches at 8 bases. The CDR3 covers 13 residues. Germline V gene sequence: CDR1 ENHRY, CDR2 SYGVKD. Trimming cost V 7 bases and J 0 bases; bases outside gene matches: 2. The CDR3 loop reads CAIMAGGSYEQYF. The DNA of the CDR3 is TGTGCCATCATGGCGGGGGGCTCCTACGAGCAGTACTTC.

The chain carries TRBV6-5 and TRBJ1-2; tentative D call: TRBD1 (6 bases). CDR1 MNHEY and CDR2 SVGAGI come from the germline V gene. V was trimmed by 6 bases and J by 4 bases, leaving 12 bases between them. The CDR3 has 13 amino acids. The CDR3 region is CASRATGIYGYTF. Here the CDR3 DNA reads TGTGCCAGCAGGGCTACAGGGATCTATGGCTACACCTTC.

V usage is TRBV4-2 and J usage is TRBJ2-5; 11 nucleotides line up with TRBD2. This CDR3 comprises 18 residues. The trim removed 0 bases at V and 2 bases at J, leaving 8 bases unmatched. Per germline, CDR1 LGHNA and CDR2 YNFKEQ. In DNA form, the CDR3 reads TGTGCCAGCAGCCAAGATCCTAGCGGGGGGCACGAACAAGAGACCCAGTACTTC. This codes for CASSQDPSGGHEQETQYF.

V usage is TRBV7-2 and J usage is TRBJ1-1; 10 bases agree with TRBD1. The CDR3 runs 16 residues. The germline V gene encodes CDR1 SGHTA and CDR2 FQGNSA. Germline trimming cut 5 bases from V and 3 bases from J; bases unmatched to any gene: 9. The CDR3 DNA follows: TGTGCCAGCAGCCTCGACAGGGGGCTTCGGGACACTGAAGCTTTCTTT. Residues: CASSLDRGLRDTEAFF.

The chain recombines TRBV5-5 with TRBJ2-3; 10 positions agree with TRBD2. The CDR3 has 15 amino acids. Germline V gene sequence: CDR1 SGHKS, CDR2 YYEKEE (reference sequence). Unmatched junction bases numbered 1, after V lost 1 base and J lost 2 bases. The CDR3 coding sequence is TGTGCCAGCAGCTTGAGCGGGGGGGTCACAGATACGCAGTATTTT. Protein sequence: CASSLSGGVTDTQYF.

The rearrangement uses TRBV28 and TRBJ2-1; 7 nucleotides line up with TRBD1. V lost 4 bases and J lost 12; bases outside the gene matches: 6. Germline-derived CDR1 and CDR2 are MDHEN and SYDVKM. The CDR3 covers 12 residues. The CDR3: CASSSQGLRQFF. In nucleotides, the CDR3 is TGTGCCAGCAGTTCACAGGGGCTACGGCAGTTCTTC.

J is TRBJ1-1 and V is TRBV19; D possibly corresponds to TRBD1 (5 bases). Germline loops: CDR1 LNHDA, CDR2 SQIVND (reference sequence). This CDR3 comprises 14 residues. Trimming removed 9 bases at V and 0 bases at J, with 14 bases between. CDR3 residues: CASGDQGLNTEAFF. The CDR3 coding sequence is TGTGCCAGCGGAGATCAGGGTTTGAACACTGAAGCTTTCTTT.

This clone appeared a single time. V gene TRBV7-8 combines with J gene TRBJ1-1; D is unresolved. Germline CDR1 and CDR2: SGHVS and FQNEAQ. The V and J ends lost 4 bases and 2 bases respectively, with 11 bases between them. The CDR3 has 14 amino acids. The CDR3 is CASSSLSLNTEAFF. The CDR3 DNA is TGTGCCAGCAGCTCACTATCTTTAAACACTGAAGCTTTCTTT.

CDR3 protein: CASSQQGRVTEAFF. The CDR3 nucleotides are TGTGCCAGCAGCCAACAGGGTCGTGTCACTGAAGCTTTCTTT. This sequence joins TRBV6-6 and TRBJ1-1, with D tentatively TRBD1 (6 bases). The germline V gene encodes CDR1 MNHNY and CDR2 SVGAGI (reference sequence). V was trimmed by 6 bases and J by 4 bases, leaving 15 bases between them. The CDR3 extends over 14 amino acids.

V and J are TRBV7-6 and TRBJ1-3, with D possibly matching TRBD1 (6 bases). V was shortened by 0 bases and J by 0 bases, with 6 bases between the two germline ends. Germline assignment: CDR1 SGHVS and CDR2 FNYEAQ. The CDR3 length is 15 residues. CDR3 bases: TGTGCCAGCAGCTTAGCGGGGGCCTCTGGAAACACCATATATTTT. Translation gives CASSLAGASGNTIYF.

This sequence joins TRBV3-1 (or the pseudogene TRBV3-2) and TRBJ1-1; D is perhaps TRBD1 (5 bases). The germline CDR1 and CDR2 sequences are LGHDT and YNNKEL (reference sequence). The CDR3 is made up of 18 amino acids. Trimming removed 4 bases at V and 0 bases at J, with 21 bases between. The CDR3 nucleotides are TGTGCCAGCAGCCCGTACGGAGGTTCGGGGGGGATGAACACTGAAGCTTTCTTT. Translating it yields CASSPYGGSGGMNTEAFF.

The chain links TRBV6-6 to TRBJ1-1, with no clear D. Trimming cost V 6 bases and J 1 base, with 12 bases left between them. Germline loops: CDR1 MNHNY, CDR2 SVGAGI (reference sequence). This CDR3 has 14 residues. The CDR3 sequence: CASRRDGGNTEAFF. CDR3 in DNA: TGTGCCAGCAGGCGCGACGGAGGGAACACTGAAGCTTTCTTT.

This clone turned up a few times. This rearrangement joins TRBV7-9 to TRBJ1-6; D not certain. The CDR3 runs to 15 residues. V was pared by 2 bases and J by 5 bases, with 10 bases between. Germline V CDR1 and CDR2: SEHNR, FQNEAQ (reference sequence). CDR3 region: CASSLLSVDNSPLHF. CDR3 DNA sequence: TGTGCCAGCAGCTTACTCAGCGTGGATAATTCACCCCTCCACTTT.

This chain joins TRBV6-5 and TRBJ2-1; 8 bases fit TRBD1. The CDR3 runs 15 residues. V lost 4 bases, J lost 0 bases, and 2 bases stayed unmatched. Germline loops: CDR1 MNHEY, CDR2 SVGAGI. CDR3 sequence reads: CASSSDRGSYNEQFF. The CDR3 DNA sequence: TGTGCCAGCAGTTCTGACAGGGGCTCCTACAATGAGCAGTTCTTC.

The J gene is TRBJ1-1, the V gene TRBV27, with 7 positions matching TRBD1. Per the germline V gene, CDR1 is MNHEY and CDR2 is SMNVEV (reference sequence). With 6 bases clipped from V and 5 bases from J, the junction kept 9 bases outside the gene matches. The CDR3 spans 14 residues. CDR3: CASSLKARGTEAFF. CDR3 DNA sequence: TGTGCCAGCAGCCTCAAGGCCAGGGGGACTGAAGCTTTCTTT.

This clone has more than one count but fewer than ten. The chain combines TRBV19 with TRBJ2-7, with D perhaps matching TRBD2 (5 bases). Trimming took off 6 bases at V and 7 bases at J, with 22 bases between the two ends. CDR1 is LNHDA, CDR2 SQIVND, per germline (reference sequence). The CDR3 length is 15 residues. CDR3 coding DNA: TGTGCCAGTAGCACACCTCGGGTCCCCACGGGGGAGCAGTACTTC. Amino acid sequence: CASSTPRVPTGEQYF.

The chain combines TRBV5-4 with TRBJ2-7; D is uncertain. There are 12 residues in the CDR3. Germline CDR1 reads SGHNT; CDR2 reads YYREEE (reference sequence). Trimming shortened V by 0 bases and J by 4 bases, and 5 bases separated the two germline ends. CDR3 DNA sequence: TGTGCCAGCAGCTTGGACAAGTACGAGCAGTACTTC. It specifies CASSLDKYEQYF.

The genes are TRBV21-1 and TRBJ2-5; the table's D call of TRBD1 was not tested on the DNA. TRBV21-1 is a known pseudogene. The length of the CDR3 is 18 residues. This chain's CDR3 is CASSNSRGRGSDEETQYF. The CDR3 DNA reads as TGTGCCAGCAGCAATTCAAGGGGGCGCGGTTCGGACGAAGAGACCCAGTACTTC.

The genes are TRBV5-8 and TRBJ1-3; 8 bases agree with TRBD1. J was trimmed by 3 bases and V by 4 bases; bases with no gene match: 9. The V gene's germline CDR1 is SGHTS and CDR2 YDEGEE. The CDR3 sequence is 16 residues long. The CDR3 is CASSIRRGRYGNTIYF. The CDR3 coding sequence is TGTGCCAGCAGCATACGCAGGGGGCGTTATGGAAACACCATATATTTT.